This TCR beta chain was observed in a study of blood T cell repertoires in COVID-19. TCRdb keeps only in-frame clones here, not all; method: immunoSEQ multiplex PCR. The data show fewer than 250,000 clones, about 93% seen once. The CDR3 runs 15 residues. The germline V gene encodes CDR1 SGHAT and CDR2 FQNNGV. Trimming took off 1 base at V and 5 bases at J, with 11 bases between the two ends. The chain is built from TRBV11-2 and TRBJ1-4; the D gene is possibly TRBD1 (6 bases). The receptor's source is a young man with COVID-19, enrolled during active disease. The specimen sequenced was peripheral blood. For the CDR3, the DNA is TGTGCCAGCAGCTTAGCGTTACAGGGAAATGAAAAACTGTTTTTT. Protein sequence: CASSLALQGNEKLFF.